This T cell receptor (beta chain) is drawn from a study of blood T cell repertoires in COVID-19. Study background: COVID-19 samples collected from the United States, Italy and Spain covered acute and convalescent phases. PBMCs, B-cell-depleted T cells, or T cells were the source of the cDNA or gDNA that made up the material.

V was trimmed by 0 bases and J by 4 bases, leaving 13 bases between them. The CDR3 spans 15 residues. Germline lookup yields CDR1 SGHRS and CDR2 YFSETQ. Original data processing: Amplification of reference gene primers was used by the study to estimate nucleated cell counts. TCRdb's copy holds only in-frame clones and misses some; the assay was immunoSEQ multiplex PCR. The V and J calls and clone size come from that table; D and trimming were worked out from the DNA. The data contain approximately 85,000 clones, 70% to 90% of them singletons. The source is a human donor in a cohort sampled during active COVID-19. V usage is TRBV5-1 and J usage is TRBJ1-2; D gene unclear. What was sequenced was peripheral blood. CDR3 residues: CASSLGPEPTYGYTF. The CDR3 nucleotides read TGCGCCAGCAGCTTGGGCCCTGAGCCTACCTATGGCTACACCTTC.